A selection of T cell receptor beta chains follows, all from one sample in a study of blood T cell repertoires in COVID-19. Here immunoSEQ multiplex PCR was the method, and the copy in TCRdb shows in-frame clones only, minus some. Of a few hundred thousand clones listed, about nine tenths are singletons. Material: peripheral blood. The receptors come from a woman in her thirties with COVID-19, enrolled during active disease. Both conserved end residues are part of each CDR3. A D gene is named only where the DNA matches it firmly. Part of the rows lack a size; the others show once, few, many or a class for expanded clones.

V gene,clone size,J gene,D gene,CDR3 DNA,CDR3 protein
TRBV19,.,TRBJ2-1,TRBD2,TGTGCCAGTAGTCGCGGGACTAGCGGGGAGAAAGTCCCGTTCTTC,CASSRGTSGEKVPFF
TRBV18,once,TRBJ1-1,TRBD1,TGTGCCAGCTCACCAGCGACAGGGCGGACTGAAGCTTTCTTT,CASSPATGRTEAFF
TRBV3-1/TRBV3-2,.,TRBJ2-3,TRBD2,TGTGCCAGCAGCCCGCTTAGCGGGGGCACAGATACGCAGTATTTT,CASSPLSGGTDTQYF
TRBV19,few,TRBJ2-7,TRBD1,TGTGCCAGTAGTATACGGACAGGGCAATCCTACGAGCAGTACTTC,CASSIRTGQSYEQYF
TRBV10-3,.,TRBJ1-4,.,TGTGCCATCAGTGAGACTTACTCGGTCAGGGATAATGAAAAACTGTTTTTT,CAISETYSVRDNEKLFF
TRBV19,.,TRBJ2-1,TRBD1,TGTGCCAGTAGTATAGCCCCTGTGGGACAGGGGTCCTACAATGAGCAGTTCTTC,CASSIAPVGQGSYNEQFF
TRBV18,few,TRBJ2-7,.,TGTGCCAGCTCACCAGATGAGTACGAGCAGTACTTC,CASSPDEYEQYF
TRBV5-1,.,TRBJ1-4,TRBD1,TGCGCCAGCAGCCCCACGGACAGGCCGAATGAAAAACTGTTTTTT,CASSPTDRPNEKLFF
TRBV7-2,.,TRBJ2-1,TRBD1,TGTGCCAGCAGCTTTGCAGGGGGCGCCTACAATGAGCAGTTCTTC,CASSFAGGAYNEQFF
TRBV11-3,.,TRBJ2-2,.,TGTGCCAGCAGCTTAGATCCTACCGGGGAGCTGTTTTTT,CASSLDPTGELFF
TRBV6-5,.,TRBJ2-3,TRBD2,TGTGCCAGCAGTCAGGGACTAGGGAACACAGATACGCAGTATTTT,CASSQGLGNTDTQYF
TRBV24-1,.,TRBJ2-3,TRBD2,TGTGCCACCAGGGGGACTAGCGGGACAGATACGCAGTATTTT,CATRGTSGTDTQYF
TRBV24-1,.,TRBJ2-7,TRBD1,TGTGCCACCAGTGAGCATGGGACAGGGGAGGTCGAGCAGTACTTC,CATSEHGTGEVEQYF
TRBV29-1,.,TRBJ2-1,TRBD2,TGCAGCGTCCAGGGACTAGCGGGAGATATGGATTGGGAGCAGTTCTTC,CSVQGLAGDMDWEQFF
TRBV14,.,TRBJ1-5,.,TGTGCCAGCAGCCACCTCAGGGATCAGCCCCAGCATTTT,CASSHLRDQPQHF
TRBV29-1,once,TRBJ2-3,TRBD2,TGCAGCGTTTGGACTAGCGGGAGCTCAGATACGCAGTATTTT,CSVWTSGSSDTQYF
TRBV6-5,.,TRBJ2-5,.,TGTGCCAGCAGTTACTCTTTTTCGCAAGAGACCCAGTACTTC,CASSYSFSQETQYF
TRBV3-1/TRBV3-2,few,TRBJ1-1,TRBD1,TGTGCCAGCAGCCAAGAGGGGGCTACAGGGGAGAACACTGAAGCTTTCTTT,CASSQEGATGENTEAFF
TRBV2,.,TRBJ2-5,TRBD1,TGTGCCAGCAGTGTCGGGGACAGGTACCAAGAGACCCAGTACTTC,CASSVGDRYQETQYF
TRBV19,.,TRBJ2-7,TRBD1,TGTGCCAGTAGTATAGTTACAGGGGGCATCGACGAGCAGTACTTC,CASSIVTGGIDEQYF
TRBV7-9,.,TRBJ1-6,.,TGTGCCAGCAACCGCGAGCCCTATAATTCACCCCTCCACTTT,CASNREPYNSPLHF
TRBV5-4,.,TRBJ1-1,.,TGTGCCAGCAGCGTACGGACTGAAGCTTTCTTT,CASSVRTEAFF